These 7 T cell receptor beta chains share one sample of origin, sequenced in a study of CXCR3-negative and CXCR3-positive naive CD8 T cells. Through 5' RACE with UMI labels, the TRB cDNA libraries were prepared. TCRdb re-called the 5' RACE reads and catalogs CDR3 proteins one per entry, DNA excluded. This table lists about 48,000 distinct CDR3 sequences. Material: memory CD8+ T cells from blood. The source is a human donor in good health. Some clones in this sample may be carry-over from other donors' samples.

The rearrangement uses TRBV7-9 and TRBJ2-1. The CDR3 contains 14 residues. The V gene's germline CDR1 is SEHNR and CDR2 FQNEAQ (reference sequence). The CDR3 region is CASSLVGSYNEQFF.

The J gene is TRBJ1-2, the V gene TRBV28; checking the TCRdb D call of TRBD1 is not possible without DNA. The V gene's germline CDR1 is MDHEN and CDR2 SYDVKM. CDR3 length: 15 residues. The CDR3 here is CASTLPAGSNYGYTF.

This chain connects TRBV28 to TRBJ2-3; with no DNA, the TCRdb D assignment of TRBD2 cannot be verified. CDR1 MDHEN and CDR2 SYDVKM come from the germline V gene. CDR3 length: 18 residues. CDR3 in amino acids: CASSSGLAGEGRTDTQYF.

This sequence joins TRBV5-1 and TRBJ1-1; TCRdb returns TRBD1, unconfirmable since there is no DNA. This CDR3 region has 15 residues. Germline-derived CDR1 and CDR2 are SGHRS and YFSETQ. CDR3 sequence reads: CASSFYRGPNTEAFF.

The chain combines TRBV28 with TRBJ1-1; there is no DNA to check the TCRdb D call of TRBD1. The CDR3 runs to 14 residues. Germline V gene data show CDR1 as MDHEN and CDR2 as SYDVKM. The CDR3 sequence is CASKISPRQPEAFF.

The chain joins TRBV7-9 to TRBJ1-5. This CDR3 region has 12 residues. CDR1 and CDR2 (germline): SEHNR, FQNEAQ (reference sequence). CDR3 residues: CASSMGDQPQHF.

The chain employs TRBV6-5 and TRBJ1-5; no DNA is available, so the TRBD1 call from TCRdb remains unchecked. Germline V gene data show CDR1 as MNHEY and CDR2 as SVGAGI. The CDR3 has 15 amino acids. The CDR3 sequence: CASRQGSYSNQPQHF.